The clone carrying this TCR beta chain was observed at least ten times. Its antigen is undetermined. This entry comes from a study of response to subunit inactivated influenza vaccine. Study-level results: Every seasonal influenza vaccination brings in few new T cells, the authors suggested.

TCRdb re-called the RT-PCR reads through MiXCR, storing one row per CDR3 protein. The sample shows about 700,000 distinct CDR3 sequences, roughly 13% of them seen only once. CDR1 MNHNS and CDR2 SASEGT come from the germline V gene. The CDR3 consists of 14 residues. Trimming stripped 5 bases from V and 0 bases from J, with 11 bases between. The V gene is TRBV6-1, the J gene TRBJ2-7, with D possibly matching TRBD2 (6 bases). Sample: PBMCs from blood, taken roughly 2 weeks before vaccination. The origin of this receptor is a man aged 50-60 years who received an inactivated influenza vaccine. CDR3 sequence: CASSKGTGSYEQYF. CDR3 DNA sequence: TGTGCCAGCAGTAAGGGGACTGGCTCCTACGAGCAGTACTTC.